Below are 4 T cell receptor beta chains sequenced from a single sample in a study of regulatory T cells in long-lasting Graves disease. CDR3 regions were amplified by Arm-PCR using iRepertoire HTBI primers to build TCR beta libraries. One entry per CDR3 protein results from TCRdb running MiXCR on the multiplex PCR reads. This sample has around 510,000 distinct CDR3 sequences, with 20% found just once. Time point here: persistent/refractory GD, antithyroid drugs over 5 years with positive TRAb. Extracted PBMC RNA gave rise to the TCR library. This specimen consisted of peripheral blood mononuclear cells (PBMCs), obtained when the disease was refractory, from a patient treated with antithyroid drugs. These receptors were collected from a female donor with Graves disease.

The chain is built from TRBV29-1 and TRBJ1-2; D gene uncertain. Trimming took off 3 bases at V and 0 bases at J, with 8 bases between the two ends. The CDR3 is 13 residues long. The germline CDR1 and CDR2 sequences are SQVTM and ANQGSEA. The CDR3 DNA is TGCAGCGTTGACCCCAACGCTAACTATGGCTACACCTTC. The encoded protein is CSVDPNANYGYTF.

V gene TRBV4-1 combines with J gene TRBJ2-2; no reliable D call. The CDR3 runs to 16 residues. With 1 base removed from V and 1 base from J, the gap between germline ends came to 10 bases. CDR1 and CDR2 (germline): MGHRA, YSYEKL. The CDR3 nucleotides are TGCGCCAGCAGCCAAGTAGCCCTAGTGAACACCGGGGAGCTGTTTTTT. Translation: CASSQVALVNTGELFF.

This clonotype was seen more than once but under ten times. The chain uses TRBV28 and TRBJ2-1, with TRBD2 matching 14 bases. Germline CDR1 reads MDHEN; CDR2 reads SYDVKM. With 3 bases clipped from V and 6 bases from J, the junction kept 1 base outside the gene matches. The CDR3 extends over 15 amino acids. The CDR3 loop is CASSFGTSGSNEQFF. The CDR3 nucleotides read TGTGCCAGCAGTTTTGGGACTAGCGGGAGCAATGAGCAGTTCTTC.

About this clonotype itself: A much larger clone lies one base from this, so it may be a read error. The V gene is TRBV9, the J gene TRBJ2-5; D is uncertain. The better agreement between TRBJ2-7 and the DNA end casts doubt on the J call. The CDR3 length is 13 residues. Germline CDR1 and CDR2: SGDLS and YYNGEE. The CDR3 sequence is CASSALTFGEQYF. In DNA form, the CDR3 reads TGTGCCAGCAGCGCGTTGACCTTCGGCGAGCAGTACTTC.